This T cell receptor beta chain is drawn from a study of T cell changes during pregnancy in multiple sclerosis. V was cut by 7 bases and J by 5 bases, with 24 bases left in between. The length of the CDR3 is 17 residues. Germline V gene sequence: CDR1 SNHLY, CDR2 FYNNEI. Sequenced by immunoSEQ multiplex PCR; TCRdb stores in-frame clones only, minus some. The table includes some 95,000 clones, around 92% detected once. This sample comprised peripheral blood, obtained in the first trimester of pregnancy. The sequence was collected from a female donor with multiple sclerosis, enrolled in a pregnancy study. This chain links TRBV2 with TRBJ1-5; TRBD1 might be the D (5 bases). The CDR3 is CASTLLGGVGGDQPQHF. As DNA, the CDR3 is TGTGCCAGCACCCTCCTGGGGGGAGTCGGGGGTGATCAGCCCCAGCATTTT.